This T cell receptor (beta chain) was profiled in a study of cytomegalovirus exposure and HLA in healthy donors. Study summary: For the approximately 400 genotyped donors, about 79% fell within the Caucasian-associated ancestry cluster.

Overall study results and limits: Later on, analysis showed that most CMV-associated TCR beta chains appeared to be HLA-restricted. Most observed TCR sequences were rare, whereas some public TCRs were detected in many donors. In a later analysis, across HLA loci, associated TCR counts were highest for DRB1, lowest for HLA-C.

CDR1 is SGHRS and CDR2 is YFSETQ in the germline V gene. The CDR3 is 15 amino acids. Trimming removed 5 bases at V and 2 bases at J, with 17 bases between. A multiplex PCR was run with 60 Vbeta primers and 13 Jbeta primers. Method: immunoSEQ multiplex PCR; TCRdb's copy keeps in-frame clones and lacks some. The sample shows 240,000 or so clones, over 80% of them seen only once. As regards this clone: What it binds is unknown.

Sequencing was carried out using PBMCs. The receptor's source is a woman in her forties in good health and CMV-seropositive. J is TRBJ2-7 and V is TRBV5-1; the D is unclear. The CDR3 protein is CASSPDWSPAYEQYF. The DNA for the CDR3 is TGCGCCAGCAGTCCCGACTGGAGCCCGGCCTACGAGCAGTACTTC.